A single sample is the source of the 27 T cell receptor beta chains below, sequenced in a study of T cells expressing NK-cell markers. TCRdb reprocessed the 5' RACE reads and keeps a single row for each CDR3 protein, giving no DNA. Recorded for this sample: fewer than 550,000 distinct CDR3 sequences. The material sequenced was blood T cells: a sorted CD56 or NKG2C T cell subset, CD4+ or CD8+ T cells, or bulk PBMC T cells (not recorded which). The receptors were sampled from a woman in her forties or fifties in good health.

The V gene is TRBV30, the J gene TRBJ2-5; the D call from TCRdb, TRBD1, cannot be confirmed without DNA. Germline CDR1 GTSNPN, CDR2 SVGIG (reference sequence). The CDR3 runs 13 residues. CDR3 sequence reads: CAWIPLGQETQYF. The variable domain in full, with the rest retrieved from reference TRBV30 and TRBJ2-5, is SQTIHQWPATLVQPVGSPLSLECTVEGTSNPNLYWYRQAAGRGLQLLFYSVGIGQISSEVPQNLSASRPQDRQFILSSKKLLLSDSGFYLCAWIPLGQETQYFGPGTRLLVL.

V usage is TRBV6-1 and J usage is TRBJ1-1; TCRdb returns TRBD1, unconfirmable since there is no DNA. CDR1 and CDR2 (germline): MNHNS, SASEGT. The CDR3 extends over 15 amino acids. This CDR3 is CASSEVSGAITEAFF.

The chain has TRBV18 and TRBJ2-7; the TCRdb D gene call, TRBD2, has no DNA to confirm it. This CDR3 is built from 16 residues. In germline, CDR1 is KGHSH, CDR2 LQKENI. The CDR3 protein is CASSPAGSGRSYEQYF.

The rearrangement joins TRBV5-1 to TRBJ2-5; TCRdb picks TRBD2, but there is no DNA to check that call. This CDR3 comprises 14 residues. Germline lookup yields CDR1 SGHRS and CDR2 YFSETQ. CDR3: CASAGGAPQETQYF. Drawing the rest from reference TRBV5-1 and TRBJ2-5, the complete variable domain is KAGVTQTPRYLIKTRGQQVTLSCSPISGHRSVSWYQQTPGQGLQFLFEYFSETQRNKGNFPGRFSGRQFSNSRSEMNVSTLELGDSALYLCASAGGAPQETQYFGPGTRLLVL.

The rearrangement uses TRBV5-8 and TRBJ2-3; without DNA, the TCRdb call of TRBD1 cannot be checked. Germline CDR1 and CDR2: SGHTS and YDEGEE. The CDR3 extends over 14 amino acids. The CDR3 is CASSPGPYTDTQYF.

The chain joins TRBV4-1 to TRBJ1-2. There are 14 residues in the CDR3. In germline, CDR1 is MGHRA, CDR2 YSYEKL. CDR3 loop: CASSQGERYGGYTF.

The chain couples TRBV12-3 or TRBV12-4 to TRBJ2-5; TCRdb's D gene call, TRBD1, goes unchecked for lack of DNA. CDR3 length equals 14 residues. The CDR3 is CASSRGSGQETQYF.

The V and J genes are TRBV2 and TRBJ2-1; with no DNA, the TCRdb D assignment of TRBD2 cannot be verified. Germline V gene sequence: CDR1 SNHLY, CDR2 FYNNEI. The CDR3 contains 14 residues. CDR3: CASSGGLAFNEQFF.

The V gene is TRBV9, the J gene TRBJ2-3; TCRdb outputs TRBD1, but without DNA this stays unchecked. The germline V gene encodes CDR1 SGDLS and CDR2 YYNGEE. This CDR3 is 15 amino acids long. CDR3 residues: CASSVVGHFTDTQYF.

V usage is TRBV27 and J usage is TRBJ1-6. The CDR3 spans 13 residues. Looked up from germline, CDR1 is MNHEY and CDR2 is SMNVEV (reference sequence). The CDR3 reads CASSFGYNSPLHF.

The chain couples TRBV6-6 to TRBJ1-2. Germline-derived CDR1 and CDR2 are MNHNY and SVGAGI (reference sequence). The CDR3 length is 13 residues. This CDR3 reads CASREAEPYGYTF.

This rearrangement joins TRBV5-1 to TRBJ2-2. This CDR3 has 13 amino acids. Germline CDR1 is SGHRS and CDR2 is YFSETQ. Here the CDR3 reads CASSLSGPGELFF.

The chain carries TRBV10-3 and TRBJ2-5; checking the TCRdb D call of TRBD1 is not possible without DNA. The CDR3 has 16 residues. Germline V gene sequence: CDR1 ENHRY, CDR2 SYGVKD. Here the CDR3 reads CAISESTGRSGETQYF.

This chain links TRBV6-5 with TRBJ2-1. The CDR3 is made up of 14 amino acids. Germline-derived CDR1 and CDR2 are MNHEY and SVGAGI. The CDR3 loop is CASRDTSSYNEQFF.

V and J are TRBV11-3 and TRBJ2-3; without DNA, the TCRdb call of TRBD1 cannot be checked. The CDR3 loop spans 13 amino acids. CDR1 and CDR2 (germline): SGHNT, YENEEA. CDR3 amino acids: CASSFNQGDTQYF.

This chain connects TRBV5-6 to TRBJ2-3. The CDR3 is 14 amino acids. Germline loops: CDR1 SGHDT, CDR2 YYEEEE. The CDR3 spells CASRVERGTDTQYF.

The chain combines TRBV28 with TRBJ2-2. Germline loops: CDR1 MDHEN, CDR2 SYDVKM. The length of the CDR3 is 12 residues. The CDR3 spells CASRRRTGELFF.

The chain has TRBV3-1 and TRBJ1-4; TCRdb returns TRBD1, unconfirmable since there is no DNA. This CDR3 spans 14 amino acids. From germline, CDR1 is LGHDT and CDR2 YNNKEL (reference sequence). CDR3 in amino acids: CASSSSEPPSKLFF.

The chain has TRBV6-5 and TRBJ1-6; TCRdb selects TRBD1, and the lack of DNA leaves this call unchecked. The CDR3 is made up of 16 amino acids. Germline V gene sequence: CDR1 MNHEY, CDR2 SVGAGI. CDR3 sequence reads: CASSLSQILYNSPLHF.

The chain has TRBV2 and TRBJ1-2; the TRBD1 assignment by TCRdb is unverifiable without DNA. Looked up from germline, CDR1 is SNHLY and CDR2 is FYNNEI. There are 13 residues in the CDR3. CDR3: CASSDGTVYGYTF.

This chain connects TRBV2 to TRBJ2-1; TCRdb selects TRBD1, and the lack of DNA leaves this call unchecked. The CDR3 extends over 14 amino acids. Germline lookup yields CDR1 SNHLY and CDR2 FYNNEI. CDR3 loop: CASSERANYNEQFF.

This chain links TRBV18 with TRBJ1-1; absent DNA, TCRdb's TRBD1 call cannot be checked. Germline assignment: CDR1 KGHSH and CDR2 LQKENI. The CDR3 runs to 14 residues. CDR3 protein: CASSMGQANTEAFF.

The rearrangement uses TRBV20-1 and TRBJ1-5; TCRdb's assignment of TRBD1 cannot be checked, as there is no DNA. The CDR3 loop spans 18 amino acids. In germline, CDR1 is DFQATT, CDR2 SNEGSKA (reference sequence). The CDR3 sequence is CSARKRTRSAYSNQPQHF.

V and J are TRBV7-2 and TRBJ2-3; TCRdb lists TRBD2, though no DNA is available to test this call. The germline CDR1 and CDR2 sequences are SGHTA and FQGNSA. The CDR3 is made up of 19 amino acids. Here the CDR3 reads CASSLYLAESLDVTDTQYF.

V is TRBV12-3 or TRBV12-4 and J is TRBJ2-1; TCRdb names TRBD2, which stays unverified in the absence of DNA. This CDR3 is 15 amino acids long. The CDR3 sequence is CASYSETGREGEQFF.

The V gene is TRBV6-1, the J gene TRBJ2-7; TCRdb's assignment of TRBD1 cannot be checked, as there is no DNA. CDR3 size: 16 residues. Germline CDR1 MNHNS, CDR2 SASEGT. The CDR3 protein is CASSEDRTGAAYEQYF.

The chain has TRBV7-9 and TRBJ2-5. CDR1 and CDR2 from the germline V gene are SEHNR and FQNEAQ (reference sequence). The length of the CDR3 is 12 residues. The CDR3 sequence is CASSPFAETQYF.